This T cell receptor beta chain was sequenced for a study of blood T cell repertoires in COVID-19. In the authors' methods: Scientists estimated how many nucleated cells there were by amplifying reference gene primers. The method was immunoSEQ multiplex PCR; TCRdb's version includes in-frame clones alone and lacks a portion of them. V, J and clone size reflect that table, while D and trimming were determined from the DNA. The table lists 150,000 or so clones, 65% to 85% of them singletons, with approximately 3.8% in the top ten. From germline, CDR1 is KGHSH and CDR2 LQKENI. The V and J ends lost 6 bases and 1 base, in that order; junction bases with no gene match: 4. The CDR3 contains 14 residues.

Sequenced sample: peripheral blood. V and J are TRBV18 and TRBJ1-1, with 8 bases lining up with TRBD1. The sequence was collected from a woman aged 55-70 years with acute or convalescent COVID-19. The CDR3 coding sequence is TGTGCCAGCTCCCGGGACAGGAAGAACACTGAAGCTTTCTTT. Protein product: CASSRDRKNTEAFF.